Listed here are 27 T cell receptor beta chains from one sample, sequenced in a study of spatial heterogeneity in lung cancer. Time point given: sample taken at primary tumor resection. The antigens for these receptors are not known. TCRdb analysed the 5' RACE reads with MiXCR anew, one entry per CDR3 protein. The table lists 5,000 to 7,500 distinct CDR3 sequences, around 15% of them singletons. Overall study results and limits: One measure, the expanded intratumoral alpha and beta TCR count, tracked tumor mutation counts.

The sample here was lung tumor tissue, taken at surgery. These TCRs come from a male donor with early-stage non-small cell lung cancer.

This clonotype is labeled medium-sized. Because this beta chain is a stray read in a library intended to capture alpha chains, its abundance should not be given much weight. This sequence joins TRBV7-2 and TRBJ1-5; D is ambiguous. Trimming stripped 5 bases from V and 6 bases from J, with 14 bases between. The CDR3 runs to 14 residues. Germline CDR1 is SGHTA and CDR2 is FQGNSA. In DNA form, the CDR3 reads TGTGCCAGCAGCCCGGGAGGGAGTAGTCAGCCCCAGCATTTT. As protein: CASSPGGSSQPQHF.

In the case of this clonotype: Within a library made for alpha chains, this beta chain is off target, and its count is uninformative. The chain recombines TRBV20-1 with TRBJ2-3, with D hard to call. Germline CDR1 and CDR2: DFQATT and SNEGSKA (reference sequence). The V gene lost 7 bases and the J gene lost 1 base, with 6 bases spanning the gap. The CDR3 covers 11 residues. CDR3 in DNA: TGCAGTGGTTCCCGCACAGATACGCAGTATTTT. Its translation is CSGSRTDTQYF.

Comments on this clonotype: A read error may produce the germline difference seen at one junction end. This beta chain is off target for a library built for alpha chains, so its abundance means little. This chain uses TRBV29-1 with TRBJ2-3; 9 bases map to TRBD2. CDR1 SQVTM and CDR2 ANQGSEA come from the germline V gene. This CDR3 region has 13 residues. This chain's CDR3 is CSVEAGGADTQYF. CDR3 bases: TGCAGCGTAGAAGCGGGAGGCGCAGATACGCAGTATTTT.

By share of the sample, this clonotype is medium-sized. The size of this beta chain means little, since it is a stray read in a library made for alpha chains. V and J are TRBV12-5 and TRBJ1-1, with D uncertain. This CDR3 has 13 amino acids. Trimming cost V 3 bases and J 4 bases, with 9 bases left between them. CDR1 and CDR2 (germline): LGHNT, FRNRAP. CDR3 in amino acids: CASGLEEGTEAFF. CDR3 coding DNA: TGTGCTAGTGGTTTAGAGGAGGGCACTGAAGCTTTCTTT.

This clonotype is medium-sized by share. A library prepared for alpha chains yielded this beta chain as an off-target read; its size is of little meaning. This CDR3 reads CSVETDISYEQYF. CDR3 nucleotide sequence: TGCAGCGTTGAGACGGACATCTCCTACGAGCAGTACTTC. V gene TRBV29-1 combines with J gene TRBJ2-7; D possibly corresponds to TRBD1 (5 bases). This CDR3 spans 13 amino acids. The germline gives CDR1 SQVTM, CDR2 ANQGSEA. Trimming removed 3 bases from V and 0 bases from J, with 9 bases in between.

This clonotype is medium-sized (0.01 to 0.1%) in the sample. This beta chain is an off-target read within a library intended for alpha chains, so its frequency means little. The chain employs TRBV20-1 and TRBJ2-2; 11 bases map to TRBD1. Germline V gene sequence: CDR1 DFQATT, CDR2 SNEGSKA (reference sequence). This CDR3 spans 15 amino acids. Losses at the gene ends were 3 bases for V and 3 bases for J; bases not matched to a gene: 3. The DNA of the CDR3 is TGCAGTGCTAGTGGACAGGGGGCCGACACCGGGGAGCTGTTTTTT. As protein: CSASGQGADTGELFF.

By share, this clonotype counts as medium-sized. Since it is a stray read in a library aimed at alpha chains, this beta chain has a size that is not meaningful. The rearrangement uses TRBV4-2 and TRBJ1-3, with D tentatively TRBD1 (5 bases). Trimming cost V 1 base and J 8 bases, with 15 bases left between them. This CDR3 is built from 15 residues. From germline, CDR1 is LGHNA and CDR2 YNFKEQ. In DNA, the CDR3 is TGTGCCAGCAGCCAAGGTGACAGAGATCTAGACACCATATATTTT. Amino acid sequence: CASSQGDRDLDTIYF.

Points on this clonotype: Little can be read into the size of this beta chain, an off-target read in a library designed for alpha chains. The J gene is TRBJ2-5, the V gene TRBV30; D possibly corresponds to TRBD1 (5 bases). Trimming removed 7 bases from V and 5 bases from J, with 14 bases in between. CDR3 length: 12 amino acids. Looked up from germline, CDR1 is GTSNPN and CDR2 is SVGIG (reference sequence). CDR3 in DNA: TGTGCCTCTAGGTTGGGGCCTGAGACCCAGTACTTC. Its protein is CASRLGPETQYF.

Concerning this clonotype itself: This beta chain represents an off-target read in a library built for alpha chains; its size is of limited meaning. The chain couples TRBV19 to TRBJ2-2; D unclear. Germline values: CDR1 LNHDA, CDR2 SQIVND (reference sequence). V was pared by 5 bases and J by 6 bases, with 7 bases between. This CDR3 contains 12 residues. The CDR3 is CASSPYPGELFF. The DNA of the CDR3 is TGTGCCAGTAGTCCCTACCCCGGGGAGCTGTTTTTT.

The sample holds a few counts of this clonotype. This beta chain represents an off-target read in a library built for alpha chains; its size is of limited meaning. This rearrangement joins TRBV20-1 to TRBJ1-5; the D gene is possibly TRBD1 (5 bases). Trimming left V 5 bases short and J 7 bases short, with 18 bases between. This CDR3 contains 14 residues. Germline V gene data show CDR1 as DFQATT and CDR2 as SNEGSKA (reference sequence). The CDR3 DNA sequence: TGCAGTGCTCACGAACCTCACAGGAACCAGCCCCAGCATTTT. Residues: CSAHEPHRNQPQHF.

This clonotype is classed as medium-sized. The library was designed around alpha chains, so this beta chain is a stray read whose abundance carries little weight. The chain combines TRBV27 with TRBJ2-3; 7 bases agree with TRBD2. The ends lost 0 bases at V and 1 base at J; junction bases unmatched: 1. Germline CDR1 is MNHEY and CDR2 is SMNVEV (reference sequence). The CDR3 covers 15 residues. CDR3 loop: CASSLSAGGTDTQYF. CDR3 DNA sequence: TGTGCCAGCAGTTTATCTGCGGGGGGCACAGATACGCAGTATTTT.

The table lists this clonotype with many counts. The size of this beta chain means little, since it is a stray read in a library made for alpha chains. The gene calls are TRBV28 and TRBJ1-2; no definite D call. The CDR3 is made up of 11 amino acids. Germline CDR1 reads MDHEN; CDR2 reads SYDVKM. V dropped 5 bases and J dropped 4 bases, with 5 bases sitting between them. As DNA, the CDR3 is TGTGCCAGCAGTACAGCCTATGGCTACACCTTC. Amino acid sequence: CASSTAYGYTF.

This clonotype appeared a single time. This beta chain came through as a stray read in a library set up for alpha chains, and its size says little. CDR3 sequence (DNA): TGTGCCAGTAGTATCCCAGGGTCCCAAGAGACCCAGTACTTC. Its protein is CASSIPGSQETQYF. The J gene is TRBJ2-5, the V gene TRBV19; TRBD1 might be the D (5 bases). Trimming removed 3 bases at V and 1 base at J, with 9 bases between. The CDR3 is 14 amino acids. The germline CDR1 and CDR2 sequences are LNHDA and SQIVND (reference sequence).

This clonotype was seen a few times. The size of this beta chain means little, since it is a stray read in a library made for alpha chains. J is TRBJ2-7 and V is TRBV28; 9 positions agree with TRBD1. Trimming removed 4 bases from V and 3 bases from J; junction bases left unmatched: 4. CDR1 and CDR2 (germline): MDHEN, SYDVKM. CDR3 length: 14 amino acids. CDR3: CASSSPGQGYEQYF. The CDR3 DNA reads TGTGCCAGCAGTTCTCCGGGACAGGGCTACGAGCAGTACTTC. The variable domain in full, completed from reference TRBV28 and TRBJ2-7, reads DVKVTQSSRYLVKRTGEKVFLECVQDMDHENMFWYRQDPGLGLRLIYFSYDVKMKEKGDIPEGYSVSREKKERFSLILESASTNQTSMYLCASSSPGQGYEQYFGPGTRLTVT.

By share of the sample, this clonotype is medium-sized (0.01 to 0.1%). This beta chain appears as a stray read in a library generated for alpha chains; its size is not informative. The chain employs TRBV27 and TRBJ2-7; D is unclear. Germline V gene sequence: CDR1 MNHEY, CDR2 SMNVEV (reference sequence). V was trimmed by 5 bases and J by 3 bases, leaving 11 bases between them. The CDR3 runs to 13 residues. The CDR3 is CASSPQVNYEQYF. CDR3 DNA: TGTGCCAGCAGTCCCCAGGTGAACTACGAGCAGTACTTC.

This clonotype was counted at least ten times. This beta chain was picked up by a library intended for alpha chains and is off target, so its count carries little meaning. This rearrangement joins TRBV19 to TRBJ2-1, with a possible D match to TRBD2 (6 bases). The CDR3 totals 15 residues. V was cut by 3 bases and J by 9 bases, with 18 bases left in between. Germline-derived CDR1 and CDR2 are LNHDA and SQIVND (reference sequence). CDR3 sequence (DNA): TGTGCCAGTAGTATCGGTAGCGGTGAGACGGGTGAGCAGTTCTTC. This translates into CASSIGSGETGEQFF.

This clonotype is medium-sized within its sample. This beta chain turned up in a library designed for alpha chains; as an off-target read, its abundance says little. CDR3: CASSHRDKTYNEQFF. The CDR3 DNA reads as TGTGCCAGCTCACACCGGGACAAGACCTACAATGAGCAGTTCTTC. The gene calls are TRBV18 and TRBJ2-1; possibly TRBD1 for D (6 bases). The V end was cut by 4 bases, the J end by 2 bases, with 12 bases between. The germline gives CDR1 KGHSH, CDR2 LQKENI. CDR3 length: 15 residues.

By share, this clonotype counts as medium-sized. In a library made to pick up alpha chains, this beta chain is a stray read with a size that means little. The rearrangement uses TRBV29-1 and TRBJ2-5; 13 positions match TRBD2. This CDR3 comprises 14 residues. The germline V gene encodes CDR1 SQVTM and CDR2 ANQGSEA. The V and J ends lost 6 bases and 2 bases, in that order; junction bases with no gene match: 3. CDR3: CSVGLAGVQETQYF. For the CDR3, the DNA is TGCAGCGTAGGACTAGCGGGAGTTCAAGAGACCCAGTACTTC.

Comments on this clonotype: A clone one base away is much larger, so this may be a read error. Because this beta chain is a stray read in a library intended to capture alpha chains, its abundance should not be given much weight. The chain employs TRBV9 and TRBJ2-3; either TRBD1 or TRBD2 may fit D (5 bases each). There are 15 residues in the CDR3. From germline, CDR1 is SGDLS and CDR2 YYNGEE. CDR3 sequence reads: CASNVVPGLTDTQYF. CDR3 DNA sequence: TGTGCCAGCAACGTAGTGCCGGGGCTCACAGATACGCAGTATTTT.

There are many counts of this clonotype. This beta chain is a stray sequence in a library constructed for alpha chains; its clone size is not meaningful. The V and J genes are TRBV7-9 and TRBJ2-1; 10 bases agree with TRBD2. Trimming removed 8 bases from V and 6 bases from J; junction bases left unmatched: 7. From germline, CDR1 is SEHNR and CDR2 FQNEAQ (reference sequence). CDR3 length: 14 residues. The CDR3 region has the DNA TGTGCCAGCGCCGCGGCTAGCGGGGGCAATGAGCAGTTCTTC. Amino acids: CASAAASGGNEQFF.

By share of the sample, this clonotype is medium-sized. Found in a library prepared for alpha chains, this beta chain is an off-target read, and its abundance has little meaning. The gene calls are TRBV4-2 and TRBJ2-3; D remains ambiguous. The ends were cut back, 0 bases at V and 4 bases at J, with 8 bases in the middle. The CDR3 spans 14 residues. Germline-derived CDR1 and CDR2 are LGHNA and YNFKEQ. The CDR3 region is CASSQEIASDTQYF. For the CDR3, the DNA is TGTGCCAGCAGCCAAGAGATAGCATCAGATACGCAGTATTTT.

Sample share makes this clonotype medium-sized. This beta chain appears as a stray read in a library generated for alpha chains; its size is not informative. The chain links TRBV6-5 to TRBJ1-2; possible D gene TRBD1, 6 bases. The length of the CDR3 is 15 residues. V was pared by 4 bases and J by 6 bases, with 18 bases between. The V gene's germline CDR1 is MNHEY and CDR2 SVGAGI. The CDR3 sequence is CASSLRQAVLDGYTF. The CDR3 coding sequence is TGTGCCAGCAGTTTGAGACAGGCAGTCCTCGATGGCTACACCTTC.

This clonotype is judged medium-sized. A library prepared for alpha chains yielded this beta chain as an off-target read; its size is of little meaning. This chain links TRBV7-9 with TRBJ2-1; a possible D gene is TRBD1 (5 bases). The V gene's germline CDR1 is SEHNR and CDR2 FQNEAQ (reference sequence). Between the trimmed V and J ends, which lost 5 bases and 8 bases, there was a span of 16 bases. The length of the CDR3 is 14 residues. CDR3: CASSPIGVPHEQFF. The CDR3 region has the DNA TGTGCCAGCAGCCCGATAGGGGTCCCCCATGAGCAGTTCTTC.

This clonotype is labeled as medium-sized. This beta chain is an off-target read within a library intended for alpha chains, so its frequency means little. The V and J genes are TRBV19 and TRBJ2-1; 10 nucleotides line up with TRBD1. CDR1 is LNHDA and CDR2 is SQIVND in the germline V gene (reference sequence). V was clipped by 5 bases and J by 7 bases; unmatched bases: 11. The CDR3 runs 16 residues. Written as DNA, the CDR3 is TGTGCCAGTAGTTCACCACGACAGGGGGCGAAGAATGAGCAGTTCTTC. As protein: CASSSPRQGAKNEQFF.

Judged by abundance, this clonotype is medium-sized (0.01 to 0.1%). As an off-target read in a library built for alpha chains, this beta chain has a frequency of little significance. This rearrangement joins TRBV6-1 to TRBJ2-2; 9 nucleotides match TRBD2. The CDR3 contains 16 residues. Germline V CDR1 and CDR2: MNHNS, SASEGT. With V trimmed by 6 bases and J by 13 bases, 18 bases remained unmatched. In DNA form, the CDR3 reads TGTGCCAGCAGGGAGCCACCTAGCGGGGCCGGGGGGCGGCTGTTTTTT. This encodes CASREPPSGAGGRLFF.

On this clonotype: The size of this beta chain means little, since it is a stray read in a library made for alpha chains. In DNA form, the CDR3 reads TGTGCCAGTAGTATTAGAGGTCCCGGAGATACGCAGTATTTT. Amino acids: CASSIRGPGDTQYF. The gene calls are TRBV19 and TRBJ2-3; D unclear. The CDR3 has 14 amino acids. V was pared by 3 bases and J by 5 bases, with 12 bases between. The V gene's germline CDR1 is LNHDA and CDR2 SQIVND (reference sequence).

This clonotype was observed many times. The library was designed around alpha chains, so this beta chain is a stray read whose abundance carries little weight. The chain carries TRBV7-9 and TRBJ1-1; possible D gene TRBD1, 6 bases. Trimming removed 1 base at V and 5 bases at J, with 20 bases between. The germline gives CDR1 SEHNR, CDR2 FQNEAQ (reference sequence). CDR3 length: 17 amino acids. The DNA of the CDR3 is TGTGCCAGCAGCTTAGAAGCGGTCAGGGGATGGTTGACTGAAGCTTTCTTT. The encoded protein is CASSLEAVRGWLTEAFF.